The source of this TCR beta chain is a study of T-cell memory formation after mild COVID-19. Study outcomes and limitations: CD4/CD8 balance held among clones contracting day 15 to 85, and later expanders leaned CD4+. Most CD4+ clones that shrank were in CM and EM, while CD8+ ones turned up in EMRA.

5'RACE primed at constant segments yielded TCR alpha and TCR beta cDNA libraries bearing sample barcodes and UMIs. TCRdb re-derived calls from the 5' RACE reads in MiXCR, one entry per CDR3 protein. The repertoire has around 150,000 distinct CDR3 sequences, 11% of them found once; the top ten carry 3.8%. This clonotype was seen a few times. Its cognate antigen is unknown. CDR3 length: 12 amino acids. V lost 1 base, J lost 6 bases, and 7 bases lay in between. Per germline, CDR1 SGHVS and CDR2 FNYEAQ. Sequencing was done on a sample of PBMCs or a T cell subset sorted from them (not recorded which). The chain couples TRBV7-6 to TRBJ2-7; D is unclear. This clonotype was obtained from a young man who had mild COVID-19 (a few samples of this study predate the infection). Cell type and time point are not known. The CDR3 region has the DNA TGTGCCAGCAGCTTAGATGGATCCGAGCAGTACTTC. Its translation: CASSLDGSEQYF. The full variable domain, with the rest looked up from reference TRBV7-6 and TRBJ2-7, is GAGVSQSPRYKVTKRGQDVALRCDPISGHVSLYWYRQALGQGPEFLTYFNYEAQQDKSGLPNDRFSAERPEGSISTLTIQRTEQRDSAMYRCASSLDGSEQYFGPGTRLTVT.